This paragraph reports one TCR beta chain. Its recognized antigen is unknown. No quality values exist for individual bases; no much larger clone is one base distant. This entry is derived from a study of blood T cell repertoires in COVID-19 (TCRdb year 2020). About the full investigation: The collaborator samples originated in the United States, Italy and Spain and spanned the acute and convalescent phases of COVID-19. The material from the prospective study consisted of cDNA or gDNA derived from T cells, B-cell-depleted T cells, or PBMCs. Deeply sampled blood TCRbeta repertoires from subjects exposed to, actively infected with, or recovered from COVID-19 were included in the dataset. The repertoires were made available in a free public database intended to serve as a resource for research on the immune response to SARS-CoV-2. Samples were obtained from the ongoing ImmuneRACE study (first 160 participants) and from 950 to 1,500 subjects provided by 6 global collaborators. A de-identified subject ID, COVID-19 status, age in years and sex were almost always included in the sample metadata. HLA class I and class II types, where available, came from metadata supplied by the sample provider rather than from assay-based typing. Here is what the overall study found, with its caveats: How much clinical and demographic metadata was included differed by source and by participant, and the metadata was provided uncurated.

The germline V gene (reference sequence) sets CDR1 to SGHNT and CDR2 to YYREEE. Reading from cysteine to phenylalanine, the CDR3 counts 16 amino acids. The read is trimmed to its CDR3 DNA, 48 bases read in frame from base 1. Relative to germline, V is missing 4 bases and J is missing 4 bases, with 7 bases of the junction outside any gene match. TCRbeta CDR3 regions were amplified from genomic DNA by means of the immunoSEQ Assay, a bias-controlled multiplex PCR. The authors' analysis ran thus. Within the assay, amplification of reference gene primers was used to estimate how many nucleated cells each sample contained. To quantify the absolute abundance of each unique TCRbeta CDR3 rearrangement, sequence reads were collapsed and filtered. Productive Simpson clonality was computed per sample as the square root of Simpson's diversity index over productive rearrangements. In TCRdb, the immuneACCESS table is reduced to in-frame sequences with V and J assigned. These tables do not hold every clone; where another copy was compared, an unresolved V gene accounts for under half, and the others remain unexplained. V, J and clone size derive from that table, while D and trimming were established from the DNA sequence. The sample data list about 180,000 clones, and more than 75% of these were observed just once. The ten top clones hold 8% to 9.5% of the sample.

Whole blood was collected in K2EDTA tubes by collaborating institutions according to the institutions' own protocols. Collaborator samples were shipped for TCRbeta analysis as frozen whole blood, isolated PBMCs, or DNA extracted from either sample type. The chain is made from TRBV5-4 and TRBJ2-1, and 11 junction bases match TRBD2. The clonotype comes from a woman aged 70 to 79 with acute or convalescent COVID-19. The sample taken for sequencing was peripheral blood. CDR3 loop: CASSHRTSGGYNEQFF. The nucleotides are TGTGCCAGCAGCCACCGTACTAGCGGGGGATACAATGAGCAGTTCTTC.